A selection of T cell receptor beta chains follows, all from one sample in a study of T cell changes during pregnancy in multiple sclerosis. Using immunoSEQ multiplex PCR, the repertoire was profiled, and TCRdb retains in-frame clones only, with some absent. This table holds tens of thousands of clones, 80% to 95% found once. The starting material was CD4+ T cells from peripheral blood mononuclear cells, obtained in the third trimester of pregnancy. The receptors come from a female donor with multiple sclerosis, enrolled in a pregnancy study. Each CDR3 is given with its conserved first and last residue. Fields, in order: V gene, J gene, D gene, CDR3 protein. D genes are given only for firm matches.

>TRBV6-5|TRBJ1-1|TRBD1
CASTSRGFTEAFF
>TRBV5-1|TRBJ2-7|-
CASSLAARTYEQYF
>TRBV19|TRBJ1-2|TRBD1
CAAEDREIYGYTF
>TRBV9|TRBJ2-7|-
CASSVGPSGGSYEQYF
>TRBV9|TRBJ1-1|-
CASSSAGVGNAEAFF
>TRBV4-1|TRBJ2-5|TRBD2
CASSQEELAGGPRYF
>TRBV2|TRBJ1-2|TRBD1
CASSEGQGRYGYTF
>TRBV27|TRBJ1-6|-
CASRRGPLNSPLHF
>TRBV9|TRBJ1-4|TRBD1
CASSPAPTGGPANEKLFF
>TRBV9|TRBJ2-2|-
CASSGSRGTGELFF
>TRBV19|TRBJ2-2|TRBD2
CASSLGLAGGRGNTGELFF
>TRBV7-2|TRBJ2-7|-
CASIPSIGQRVGGWYF
>TRBV10-3|TRBJ1-2|TRBD1
CAIRRQGAQHGYTF
>TRBV19|TRBJ2-5|TRBD1
CASRRTGGETQYF
>TRBV29-1|TRBJ1-1|TRBD1
CSVEVTGQPTEAFF
>TRBV7-9|TRBJ1-1|TRBD1
CASRQTGTGGSNTEAFF
>TRBV19|TRBJ1-1|TRBD1
CASSSDRDTEAFF
>TRBV6-5|TRBJ2-1|-
CASSRRGTSYNEQFF
>TRBV5-1|TRBJ2-2|-
CASSLKESGELFF
>TRBV5-5|TRBJ2-7|-
CASSLGGGYEQYF
>TRBV27|TRBJ2-5|-
CASRRWGEGGSQETQYF
>TRBV5-1|TRBJ1-1|TRBD1
CASRRGQGSTEAFF
>TRBV6-1|TRBJ1-6|-
CASRTGPWPLHF
>TRBV7-2|TRBJ1-1|-
CASSLAPITEAFF
>TRBV20-1|TRBJ2-7|-
CSASQGIGQYF